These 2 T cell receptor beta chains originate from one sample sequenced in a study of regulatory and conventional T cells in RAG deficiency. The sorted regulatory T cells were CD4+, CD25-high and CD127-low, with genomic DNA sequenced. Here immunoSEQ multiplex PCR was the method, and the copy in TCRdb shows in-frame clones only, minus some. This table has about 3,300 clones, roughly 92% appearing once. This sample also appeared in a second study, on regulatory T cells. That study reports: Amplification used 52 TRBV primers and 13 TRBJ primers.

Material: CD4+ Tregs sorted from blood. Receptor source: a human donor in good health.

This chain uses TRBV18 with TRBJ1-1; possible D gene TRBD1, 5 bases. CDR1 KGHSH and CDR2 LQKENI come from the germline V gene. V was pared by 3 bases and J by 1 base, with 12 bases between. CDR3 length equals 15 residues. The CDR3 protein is CASSPGRERNTEAFF. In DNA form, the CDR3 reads TGTGCCAGCTCACCGGGACGGGAAAGGAACACTGAAGCTTTCTTT.

The CDR3 loop reads CASSLSGPSYEQYF. In nucleotides, the CDR3 is TGTGCCAGCAGTTTATCGGGCCCCTCCTACGAGCAGTACTTC. V is TRBV28 and J is TRBJ2-7, with D uncertain. Trimming shortened V by 1 base and J by 0 bases, and 7 bases separated the two germline ends. CDR3 length: 14 residues. Germline loops: CDR1 MDHEN, CDR2 SYDVKM.